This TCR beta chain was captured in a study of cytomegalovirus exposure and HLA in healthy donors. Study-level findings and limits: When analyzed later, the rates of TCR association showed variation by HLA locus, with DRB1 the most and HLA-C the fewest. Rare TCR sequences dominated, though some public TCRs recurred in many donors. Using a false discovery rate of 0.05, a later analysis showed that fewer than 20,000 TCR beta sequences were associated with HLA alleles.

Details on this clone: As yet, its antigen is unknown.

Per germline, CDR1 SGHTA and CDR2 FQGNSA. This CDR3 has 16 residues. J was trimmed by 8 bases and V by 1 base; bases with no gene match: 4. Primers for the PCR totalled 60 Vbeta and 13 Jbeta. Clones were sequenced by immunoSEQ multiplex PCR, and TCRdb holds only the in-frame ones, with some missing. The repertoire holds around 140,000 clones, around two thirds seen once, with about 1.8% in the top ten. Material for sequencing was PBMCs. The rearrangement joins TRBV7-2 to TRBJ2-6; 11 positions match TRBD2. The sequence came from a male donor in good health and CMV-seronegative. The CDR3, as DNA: TGTGCCAGCAGCTTAGGCCCTAGCGGGGGGACCAACGTCCTGACTTTC. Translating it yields CASSLGPSGGTNVLTF.